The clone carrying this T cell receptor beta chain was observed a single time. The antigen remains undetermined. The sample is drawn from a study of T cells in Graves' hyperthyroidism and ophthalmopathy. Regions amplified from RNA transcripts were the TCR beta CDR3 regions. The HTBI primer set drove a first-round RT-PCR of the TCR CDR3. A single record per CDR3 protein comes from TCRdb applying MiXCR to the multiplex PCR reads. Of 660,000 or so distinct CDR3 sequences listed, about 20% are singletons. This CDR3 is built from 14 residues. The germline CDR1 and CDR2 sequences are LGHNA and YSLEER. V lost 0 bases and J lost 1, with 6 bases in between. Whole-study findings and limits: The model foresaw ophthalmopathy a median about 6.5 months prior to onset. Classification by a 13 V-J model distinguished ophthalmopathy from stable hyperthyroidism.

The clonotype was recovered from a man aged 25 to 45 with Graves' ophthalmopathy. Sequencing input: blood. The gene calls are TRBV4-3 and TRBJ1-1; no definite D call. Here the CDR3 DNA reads TGCGCCAGCAGCCAAGACCACGGGAACACTGAAGCTTTCTTT. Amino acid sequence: CASSQDHGNTEAFF.